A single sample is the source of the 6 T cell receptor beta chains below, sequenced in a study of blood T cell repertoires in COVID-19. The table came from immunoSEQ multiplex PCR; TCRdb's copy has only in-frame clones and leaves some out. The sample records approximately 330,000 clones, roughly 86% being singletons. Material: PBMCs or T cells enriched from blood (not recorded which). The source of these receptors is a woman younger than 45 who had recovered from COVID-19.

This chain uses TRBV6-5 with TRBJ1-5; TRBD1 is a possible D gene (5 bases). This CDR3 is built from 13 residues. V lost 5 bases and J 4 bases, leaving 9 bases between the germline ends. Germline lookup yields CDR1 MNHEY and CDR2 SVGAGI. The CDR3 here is CASSIGGNQPQHF. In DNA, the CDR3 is TGTGCCAGCAGTATCGGGGGGAATCAGCCCCAGCATTTT.

In DNA, the CDR3 is TGTGCCAGCAGCTTAGTTGTGGGAGTGGAGACCCAGTACTTC. It translates to CASSLVVGVETQYF. This sequence joins TRBV7-8 and TRBJ2-5, with a tentative D call TRBD2 (5 bases). Trimming cost V 1 base and J 5 bases, with 11 bases left between them. Germline CDR1 SGHVS, CDR2 FQNEAQ. CDR3 size: 14 residues.

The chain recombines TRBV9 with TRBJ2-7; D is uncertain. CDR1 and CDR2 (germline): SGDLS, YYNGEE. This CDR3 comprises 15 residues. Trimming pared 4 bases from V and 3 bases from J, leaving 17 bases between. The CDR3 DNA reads TGTGCCAGCAGCCCAGACATTAACCCAGGCTACGAGCAGTACTTC. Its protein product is CASSPDINPGYEQYF.

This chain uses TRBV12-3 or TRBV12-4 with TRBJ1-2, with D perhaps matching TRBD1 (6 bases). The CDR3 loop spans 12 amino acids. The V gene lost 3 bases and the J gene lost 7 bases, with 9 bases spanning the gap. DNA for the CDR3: TGTGCCAGCAGTTTCGGGACAAGTGGCTACACCTTC. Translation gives CASSFGTSGYTF.

The CDR3 DNA sequence: TGTGCCAGTAGTAGATGGACAGGGGGAAGAATCGAGCAGTACTTC. Its protein is CASSRWTGGRIEQYF. The V and J genes are TRBV19 and TRBJ2-7; TRBD1 matches 10 bases. This CDR3 has 15 amino acids. The germline V gene encodes CDR1 LNHDA and CDR2 SQIVND (reference sequence). J was trimmed by 6 bases and V by 4 bases; bases with no gene match: 9.

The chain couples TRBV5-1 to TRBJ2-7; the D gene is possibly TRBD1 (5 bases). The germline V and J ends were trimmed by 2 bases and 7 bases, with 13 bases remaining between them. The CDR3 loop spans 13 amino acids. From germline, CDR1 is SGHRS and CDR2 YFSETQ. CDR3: CASSLGVLWEQYF. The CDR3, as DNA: TGCGCCAGCAGCTTAGGGGTTTTGTGGGAGCAGTACTTC.